This is a list of T cell receptor beta chains from one sample in a study of cytomegalovirus exposure and HLA in healthy donors. Sequenced by immunoSEQ multiplex PCR; TCRdb stores in-frame clones only, minus some. Counted here are 150,000 or so clones, 60% to 80% occurring once; the ten biggest clones make up around 0.96%. The sequencing sample was made of PBMCs. These receptors were collected from a woman in her forties or fifties in good health and CMV-seropositive. The CDR3 runs from the conserved cysteine through the conserved F or W. The D gene is left open where the match is weak. A row's size may be missing; if present it is once, few, many or a size class.

CDR3nt	CDR3aa	j_gene	d_gene	v_gene	abundance
TGCGCCAGCAGCGACGGACAGGTTTCCTACGAGCAGTACTTC	CASSDGQVSYEQYF	TRBJ2-7	TRBD1	TRBV5-1	NA
TGCGCCAGCAGCCAAGATTCGGGGGTTCTGCCGTTCTTC	CASSQDSGVLPFF	TRBJ2-1	NA	TRBV4-3	NA
TGTGCCAGCAGAATGACAGGGGCTGGAAACACCATATATTTT	CASRMTGAGNTIYF	TRBJ1-3	TRBD1	TRBV28	NA
TGTGCCAGCAGGTCAATTACAGGGAGCTCCTACAATGAGCAGTTCTTC	CASRSITGSSYNEQFF	TRBJ2-1	NA	TRBV28	NA
TGTGCCAGCAGCTCCACAGGGTCAGCTTTCTTT	CASSSTGSAFF	TRBJ1-1	NA	TRBV7-9	NA
TGCGCCAGCAGGGGGGACAGGGGGTCAGATACGCAGTATTTT	CASRGDRGSDTQYF	TRBJ2-3	TRBD1	TRBV10-1	NA
TGTGCCAGCAGTTACCTAAGCACTAGCGTGAGTACGCAGTATTTT	CASSYLSTSVSTQYF	TRBJ2-3	TRBD2	TRBV6-5	NA
TGTGCCAGCAGTTTACCACAGGGTCTTCCCTATGGCTACACCTTC	CASSLPQGLPYGYTF	TRBJ1-2	NA	TRBV28	few
TGTGCCAGCAGAGGAGACAGCATCTACGAGCAGTACTTC	CASRGDSIYEQYF	TRBJ2-7	NA	TRBV2	few
TGCAGCGTTGATCTAAGGGGCTTGGGGGAGACCCAGTACTTC	CSVDLRGLGETQYF	TRBJ2-5	NA	TRBV29-1	few
TGCAGCGTTGAAGATCCTGGAGCAGCCCCACCTACCCAGTACTTC	CSVEDPGAAPPTQYF	TRBJ2-5	NA	TRBV29-1	once
TGTGCCAGCAGTGCCACTAGCGGCTACAATGAGCAGTTCTTC	CASSATSGYNEQFF	TRBJ2-1	TRBD2	TRBV2	NA
TGTGCCAGCAGCGGGGGACGGACAACCTATGGCTACACCTTC	CASSGGRTTYGYTF	TRBJ1-2	NA	TRBV6-1	NA
TGTGCCAGCAGTTACTCCGGACAGGGTAGTCAGCCCCAGCATTTT	CASSYSGQGSQPQHF	TRBJ1-5	TRBD1	TRBV6-5	NA
TGTGCCAGTAGCCTTGACAGGGGGCTATCTGGCTACACCTTC	CASSLDRGLSGYTF	TRBJ1-2	TRBD1	TRBV19	once
TGTGCCAGCAGCGGAGCTAGCGGGCCCGCATTCGAGACGCAGTATTTT	CASSGASGPAFETQYF	TRBJ2-3	TRBD2	TRBV9	NA
TGTGCCAGCAGCTTGGAGGGCAGGGGCCAAGAGACCCAGTACTTC	CASSLEGRGQETQYF	TRBJ2-5	NA	TRBV5-4	NA
TGTGCCAGCAGTTTGGTACGGGGGACCTACGAGCAGTACTTC	CASSLVRGTYEQYF	TRBJ2-7	NA	TRBV28	NA
TGTGCCAGCAGCCCGGGGGGGGTCTCTTCGGACACTGAAGCTTTCTTT	CASSPGGVSSDTEAFF	TRBJ1-1	NA	TRBV5-4	NA
TGCGCCAGCAGCCAAGATCAGGGCACCTATAATTCACCCCTCCACTTT	CASSQDQGTYNSPLHF	TRBJ1-6	NA	TRBV4-3	NA
TGCAGCGCTGGGACTAGCGGGCTTACCTACAATGAGCAGTTCTTC	CSAGTSGLTYNEQFF	TRBJ2-1	TRBD2	TRBV29-1	NA
TGTGCCAGCAGCTTAGCGGGAGTGGGGGAGACCCAGTACTTC	CASSLAGVGETQYF	TRBJ2-5	NA	TRBV11-2	once
TGCGCCAGCAGCCAACGGGGGGGCGATGAGCAGTTCTTC	CASSQRGGDEQFF	TRBJ2-1	TRBD2	TRBV4-1	NA
TGTGCCAGCAGTTTACGTGGGCCCTACGAGCAGTACTTC	CASSLRGPYEQYF	TRBJ2-7	NA	TRBV6-1	NA
TGTGCCAGCAGTCCGCGAGACAGGGGCAAGGGTCAGCCCCAGCATTTT	CASSPRDRGKGQPQHF	TRBJ1-5	TRBD1	TRBV28	NA
TGTGCCAGCAGTCCAGAGAGGGGGCGCGGCTATGGCTACACCTTC	CASSPERGRGYGYTF	TRBJ1-2	TRBD1	TRBV2	NA
TGTGCCAGCAGCAGGGACAGTTTGGGCTATGGCTACACCTTC	CASSRDSLGYGYTF	TRBJ1-2	TRBD1	TRBV9	NA
TGTGCCACCTCCGACAGGGCGAGGGGGCTATTGGACGAGCAGTACTTC	CATSDRARGLLDEQYF	TRBJ2-7	TRBD1	TRBV15	NA
TGTGCCAGTTCCCGGGACAGGGTCGGATCTAGCTATGGCTACACCTTC	CASSRDRVGSSYGYTF	TRBJ1-2	TRBD1	TRBV2	NA
TGTGCCAGTAACCAGAACCAAGAGACCCAGTACTTC	CASNQNQETQYF	TRBJ2-5	NA	TRBV2	NA
TGTGCCAGCAGCCGAAATACCGAACTCGAGCAGTACTTC	CASSRNTELEQYF	TRBJ2-7	NA	TRBV11-2	NA
TGTGCCATCAGCTATGGGACAACTAGCACAGATACGCAGTATTTT	CAISYGTTSTDTQYF	TRBJ2-3	NA	TRBV10-3	NA
TGTGCCAGCTACGGACGGGGAGGTCCCTACGAGCAGTACTTC	CASYGRGGPYEQYF	TRBJ2-7	NA	TRBV11-2	NA
TGCGCCAGCAGTGAGTCGACGGAGGGGACTGGAAACACCATATATTTT	CASSESTEGTGNTIYF	TRBJ1-3	NA	TRBV10-1	NA
TGTGCCAGCAGTGTCGGGGAAGAGACCCAGTACTTC	CASSVGEETQYF	TRBJ2-5	NA	TRBV2	NA
TGTGCTAGCAGCTTAGAACCCTGGACTGGGCAAGAGACCCAGTACTTC	CASSLEPWTGQETQYF	TRBJ2-5	NA	TRBV7-7	NA
TGTGCCAGCTCACCGGGAACTAGTTGGACCGGGGAGCTGTTTTTT	CASSPGTSWTGELFF	TRBJ2-2	NA	TRBV18	NA
TGTGCCAGCAGCCAATCGGGGGTTACGCAGTATTTT	CASSQSGVTQYF	TRBJ2-3	NA	TRBV14	NA
TGTGCCAGCAGTACACTCCAGGGTGGGGCTTTCTTT	CASSTLQGGAFF	TRBJ1-1	NA	TRBV6-6	NA
TGTGCCAGCAGTTACTCGAGTAGGGGGGGGTCCTATGGCTACACCTTC	CASSYSSRGGSYGYTF	TRBJ1-2	NA	TRBV6-5	NA